These 5 T cell receptor beta chains originate from one sample sequenced in a study of T cells in Graves' hyperthyroidism and ophthalmopathy. Amplified regions were TCR beta CDR3 sequences from RNA transcripts. The HTBI primer set drove a first-round RT-PCR of the TCR CDR3. Using its own MiXCR run on the multiplex PCR reads, TCRdb lists one record per CDR3 protein. This sample has about 640,000 distinct CDR3 sequences, with less than 25% found just once. Sequenced input: blood. These receptors were collected from a man aged 25-45 years with Graves' ophthalmopathy.

This rearrangement joins TRBV19 to TRBJ2-2; D unclear. The length of the CDR3 is 14 residues. Germline V CDR1 and CDR2: LNHDA, SQIVND (reference sequence). V lost 4 bases, J lost 5 bases, and 11 bases lay in between. CDR3: CASSNPTETGELFF. The CDR3 DNA follows: TGTGCCAGTAGTAATCCCACGGAAACCGGGGAGCTGTTTTTT.

This clonotype was seen many times. This chain connects TRBV5-1 to TRBJ1-2; possible D gene TRBD1, 6 bases. There are 12 residues in the CDR3. Germline loops: CDR1 SGHRS, CDR2 YFSETQ. V dropped 7 bases and J dropped 3 bases, with 10 bases sitting between them. CDR3 nucleotides: TGCGCCAGCGCGGGGGCGGACTATGGCTACACCTTC. This gives the protein CASAGADYGYTF.

The chain carries TRBV29-1 and TRBJ2-2; 9 positions match TRBD1. V trimming: 7 bases; J trimming: 4 bases; junction bases outside the gene matches: 10. The CDR3 runs 15 residues. Germline V gives CDR1 SQVTM, CDR2 ANQGSEA. CDR3 in DNA: TGCAGCGCTACCACAGGGGGCGAGGGCACCGGGGAGCTGTTTTTT. Translated: CSATTGGEGTGELFF.

V gene TRBV4-1 combines with J gene TRBJ1-4, with a tentative D call TRBD1 (5 bases). V lost 1 base, J lost 8 bases, and 8 bases lay in between. Germline V gene data show CDR1 as MGHRA and CDR2 as YSYEKL. The CDR3 has 13 residues. Here the CDR3 reads CASSQGTKEKLFF. The CDR3 DNA reads TGCGCCAGCAGCCAAGGGACAAAGGAAAAACTGTTTTTT.

This sequence joins TRBV11-2 and TRBJ2-3; D uncertain. Germline loops: CDR1 SGHAT, CDR2 FQNNGV. The CDR3 is 13 residues long. With 0 bases removed from V and 14 bases from J, the gap between germline ends came to 15 bases. CDR3 DNA: TGTGCCAGCAGCTTAGATCTCGAACTTCCGGGGTATTTT. Its translation is CASSLDLELPGYF.